The 28 T cell receptor beta chains in this list originate from one sample, sequenced in a study of CD8+ T cells in alopecia areata. RNA extraction was followed by reverse transcription into cDNA, which acted as the sequencing template. Measured with immunoSEQ multiplex PCR; TCRdb has only the in-frame clones, and not every one. The table includes 140,000 or so clones, around 51% detected once. This specimen consisted of CD4+ T cells sorted from blood, obtained at week 0. Every receptor here comes from a human donor with alopecia areata.

This clone was counted once. The V gene is TRBV30, the J gene TRBJ2-5; D perhaps matches TRBD2 (6 bases). V lost 2 bases, J lost 5 bases, and 15 bases lay in between. The germline CDR1 and CDR2 sequences are GTSNPN and SVGIG (reference sequence). The length of the CDR3 is 14 residues. DNA of the CDR3: TGTGCCTGGAGTAAGGGCGGGATGCAGGAGACCCAGTACTTC. Residues: CAWSKGGMQETQYF.

This chain connects TRBV5-1 to TRBJ2-1, with TRBD2 identical over 11 bases. This CDR3 spans 16 amino acids. Per the germline V gene, CDR1 is SGHRS and CDR2 is YFSETQ. The trim removed 7 bases at V and 0 bases at J, leaving 6 bases unmatched. The CDR3, as DNA: TGCGCCAGCGTTAGCGGGAGGGGAAGCTCCTACAATGAGCAGTTCTTC. Protein product: CASVSGRGSSYNEQFF. Together with reference TRBV5-1 and TRBJ2-1, the CDR3 gives the full variable domain: KAGVTQTPRYLIKTRGQQVTLSCSPISGHRSVSWYQQTPGQGLQFLFEYFSETQRNKGNFPGRFSGRQFSNSRSEMNVSTLELGDSALYLCASVSGRGSSYNEQFFGPGTRLTVL.

The chain joins TRBV7-6 to TRBJ2-3, with D perhaps TRBD2 (6 bases). The V end was cut by 2 bases, the J end by 6 bases, with 12 bases between. Germline CDR1 SGHVS, CDR2 FNYEAQ. The length of the CDR3 is 14 residues. The CDR3 DNA is TGTGCCAGCAGCTTAAGAGGAGGGCCGGATACGCAGTATTTT. Translation: CASSLRGGPDTQYF.

The genes are TRBV19 and TRBJ1-2; D remains unclear. Germline CDR1 reads LNHDA; CDR2 reads SQIVND (reference sequence). The CDR3 loop spans 13 amino acids. V lost 6 bases, J lost 0 bases, and 8 bases lay in between. CDR3 nucleotides: TGTGCCAGTAGGGCCCATCCTAACTATGGCTACACCTTC. Its protein is CASRAHPNYGYTF. Full variable domain (remainder filled in from reference TRBV19 and TRBJ1-2): DGGITQSPKYLFRKEGQNVTLSCEQNLNHDAMYWYRQDPGQGLRLIYYSQIVNDFQKGDIAEGYSVSREKKESFPLTVTSAQKNPTAFYLCASRAHPNYGYTFGSGTRLTVV.

The chain combines TRBV7-9 with TRBJ2-3; D ambiguous. The V end was cut by 3 bases, the J end by 2 bases, with 12 bases between. The CDR3 is 15 residues long. Germline V gene lookup returns CDR1 SEHNR and CDR2 FQNEAQ (reference sequence). In nucleotides, the CDR3 is TGTGCCAGCAGCTTGTTAGCCGACCTCACAGATACGCAGTATTTT. As protein: CASSLLADLTDTQYF. The whole variable domain, remainder taken from reference TRBV7-9 and TRBJ2-3, is DTGVSQNPRHKITKRGQNVTFRCDPISEHNRLYWYRQTLGQGPEFLTYFQNEAQLEKSRLLSDRFSAERPKGSFSTLEIQRTEQGDSAMYLCASSLLADLTDTQYFGPGTRLTVL.

V usage is TRBV7-7 and J usage is TRBJ2-3; D could derive from TRBD1 or TRBD2 (5 bases each). V lost 3 bases, J lost 1 base, and 14 bases lay in between. The CDR3 loop spans 16 amino acids. CDR1 and CDR2 from the germline V gene are SSHAT and FNYEAQ (reference sequence). CDR3 coding DNA: TGTGCCAGCAGCTTGGGCACCCGGGACGGCACAGATACGCAGTATTTT. It translates to CASSLGTRDGTDTQYF.

The chain couples TRBV28 to TRBJ2-7; a weak D match, TRBD2 (5 bases). Germline values: CDR1 MDHEN, CDR2 SYDVKM. V lost 6 bases and J lost 3, with 15 bases in between. CDR3 length equals 14 residues. The CDR3 is CASRRTGLSYEQYF. As DNA, the CDR3 is TGTGCCAGCAGGAGAACGGGGTTAAGCTACGAGCAGTACTTC.

The genes are TRBV5-1 and TRBJ1-1; D gene uncertain. Trimming left V 2 bases short and J 1 base short, with 6 bases between. From germline, CDR1 is SGHRS and CDR2 YFSETQ. The CDR3 spans 13 residues. The CDR3 here is CASSLTPNTEAFF. The DNA for the CDR3 is TGCGCCAGCAGCTTAACACCGAACACTGAAGCTTTCTTT. Drawing the rest from reference TRBV5-1 and TRBJ1-1, the complete variable domain is KAGVTQTPRYLIKTRGQQVTLSCSPISGHRSVSWYQQTPGQGLQFLFEYFSETQRNKGNFPGRFSGRQFSNSRSEMNVSTLELGDSALYLCASSLTPNTEAFFGQGTRLTVV.

The rearrangement links TRBV2 to TRBJ1-2; 8 bases line up with TRBD1. CDR3 size: 14 residues. Germline V gene lookup returns CDR1 SNHLY and CDR2 FYNNEI. V lost 6 bases to trimming and J lost 7 bases; unmatched junction nucleotides: 10. The CDR3 DNA is TGTGCCAGCAGCCTGGACAGGGCGGATCGTGGCTACACCTTC. Its translation is CASSLDRADRGYTF.

This clone has more than one count but fewer than ten. This CDR3 is CASSEWGKYF. The CDR3 DNA reads TGTGCCAGCAGTGAATGGGGGAAGTACTTC. The chain links TRBV2 to TRBJ2-4; D is perhaps TRBD1 or TRBD2 (5 bases each). The CDR3 contains 10 residues. The germline V gene has CDR1 SNHLY and CDR2 FYNNEI. Trimming took 2 bases from V and 14 from J, leaving 7 bases between them.

This clone was counted between two and nine times. The chain uses TRBV4-1 and TRBJ2-7, with 7 bases identical to TRBD2. The trim removed 0 bases at V and 0 bases at J, leaving 20 bases unmatched. There are 21 residues in the CDR3. Germline values: CDR1 MGHRA, CDR2 YSYEKL. CDR3 bases: TGCGCCAGCAGCCAAGAGGGACTGGTGGGAGGGTCGTTCGGTTTCTCCTACGAGCAGTACTTC. Encoded protein: CASSQEGLVGGSFGFSYEQYF.

This clone was picked up a small number of times. The chain carries TRBV5-1 and TRBJ2-3, with D perhaps matching TRBD2 (5 bases). V was pared by 3 bases and J by 4 bases, with 18 bases between. Germline V gives CDR1 SGHRS, CDR2 YFSETQ. The CDR3 is made up of 16 amino acids. The CDR3 DNA reads as TGCGCCAGCAGCTCAACCGCCATCAGCGGATCAGATACGCAGTATTTT. This encodes CASSSTAISGSDTQYF.

The J gene is TRBJ2-7, the V gene TRBV6-6; the match to TRBD2 covers 7 bases. This CDR3 has 15 residues. V trimming: 5 bases; J trimming: 3 bases; junction bases outside the gene matches: 10. The V gene's germline CDR1 is MNHNY and CDR2 SVGAGI (reference sequence). DNA for the CDR3: TGTGCCAGCAGTGACCGGGCTAGCGGCAACTACGAGCAGTACTTC. Translating gives CASSDRASGNYEQYF.

The chain employs TRBV30 and TRBJ2-7; 7 bases map to TRBD2. The length of the CDR3 is 15 residues. CDR1 is GTSNPN, CDR2 SVGIG, per germline (reference sequence). Trimming took 1 base from V and 10 from J; bases not matched to a gene: 16. The CDR3 coding sequence is TGTGCCTGGAGTGGCCGTATCACTTTCGGCGGGGGACAGTACTTC. This encodes CAWSGRITFGGGQYF.

A few counts support this clone. This chain connects TRBV4-1 to TRBJ2-7; D perhaps matches TRBD1 (6 bases). Trimming stripped 4 bases from V and 7 bases from J, with 17 bases between. Germline CDR1 and CDR2: MGHRA and YSYEKL. This CDR3 spans 14 amino acids. In DNA form, the CDR3 reads TGCGCCAGCAGCCGGTTAAACAGGGCACGGGAGCAGTACTTC. Translating gives CASSRLNRAREQYF.

The genes are TRBV29-1 and TRBJ1-2; no clear D. The V gene lost 2 bases and the J gene lost 0 bases, with 13 bases spanning the gap. CDR3 size: 15 residues. Germline lookup yields CDR1 SQVTM and CDR2 ANQGSEA. The CDR3 protein is CSVEIPGGANYGYTF. In DNA, the CDR3 is TGCAGCGTTGAAATACCGGGAGGAGCTAACTATGGCTACACCTTC. Full variable domain (outside the CDR3, taken from reference TRBV29-1 and TRBJ1-2): SAVISQKPSRDICQRGTSLTIQCQVDSQVTMMFWYRQQPGQSLTLIATANQGSEATYESGFVIDKFPISRPNLTFSTLTVSNMSPEDSSIYLCSVEIPGGANYGYTFGSGTRLTVV.

This rearrangement joins TRBV30 to TRBJ1-5; weak D call: TRBD1 (5 bases). The germline V gene encodes CDR1 GTSNPN and CDR2 SVGIG (reference sequence). The CDR3 length is 15 residues. V gave up 4 bases and J gave up 2 bases, with 15 bases separating them. This CDR3 is CAWTISTVGNQPQHF. The CDR3 DNA reads as TGTGCCTGGACCATCTCGACAGTCGGCAATCAGCCCCAGCATTTT.

V gene TRBV28 combines with J gene TRBJ2-1; 7 positions agree with TRBD2. Germline V gene sequence: CDR1 MDHEN, CDR2 SYDVKM. CDR3 length equals 12 residues. Losses at the gene ends were 5 bases for V and 6 bases for J; bases not matched to a gene: 1. CDR3 loop: CASSTSANEQFF. The CDR3 DNA sequence: TGTGCCAGCAGTACTAGCGCCAATGAGCAGTTCTTC.

The chain joins TRBV7-3 to TRBJ2-2, with unresolved D. V gave up 5 bases and J gave up 6 bases, with 13 bases separating them. The CDR3 has 14 residues. Germline loops: CDR1 SGHTA, CDR2 FQGTGA. The CDR3 bases are TGTGCCAGCAGCCCTCGGGCCCGTTCCGGGGAGCTGTTTTTT. Its translation is CASSPRARSGELFF.

V is TRBV19 and J is TRBJ1-5; D not resolved. V was clipped by 7 bases and J by 2 bases, with 15 bases between them. CDR3 length: 15 amino acids. The germline gives CDR1 LNHDA, CDR2 SQIVND (reference sequence). The CDR3 DNA is TGTGCCAGTAAAGGTAGGGAGGTCGGCAATCAGCCCCAGCATTTT. It translates to CASKGREVGNQPQHF.

CDR3 DNA: TGCGCCAGCAGTCAATCGAGACGGGAAGATCTAACAGATACGCAGTATTTT. It translates to CASSQSRREDLTDTQYF. The V and J genes are TRBV23-1 and TRBJ2-3, with D tentatively TRBD2 (5 bases). TRBV23-1 has ORF status, its function being uncertain. The V end was cut by 0 bases, the J end by 3 bases, with 16 bases between. CDR3 length: 17 residues.

The chain combines TRBV9 with TRBJ2-5; 8 bases are shared with TRBD2. Looked up from germline, CDR1 is SGDLS and CDR2 is YYNGEE. The CDR3 runs to 15 residues. V was pared by 0 bases and J by 2 bases, with 3 bases of the junction left unmatched. CDR3 bases: TGTGCCAGCAGCGTAGGAACTAGCGGACAAGAGACCCAGTACTTC. As protein: CASSVGTSGQETQYF. The variable domain in full, completed from reference TRBV9 and TRBJ2-5, reads DSGVTQTPKHLITATGQRVTLRCSPRSGDLSVYWYQQSLDQGLQFLIQYYNGEERAKGNILERFSAQQFPDLHSELNLSSLELGDSALYFCASSVGTSGQETQYFGPGTRLLVL.

The V call is TRBV7-2, the J call TRBJ2-7, with D tentatively TRBD1 (6 bases). The germline V gene encodes CDR1 SGHTA and CDR2 FQGNSA. V lost 5 bases and J 6 bases, leaving 11 bases between the germline ends. The CDR3 covers 12 residues. The CDR3 nucleotides are TGTGCCAGCAGCGGTACAGGGTCCGAGCAGTACTTC. Its protein is CASSGTGSEQYF.

This clone was counted between two and nine times. This CDR3 reads CASSRNWDSSYEQYF. As DNA, the CDR3 is TGTGCCAGCAGCCGAAACTGGGACAGCTCCTACGAGCAGTACTTC. The J gene is TRBJ2-7, the V gene TRBV4-2, with 7 nucleotides matching TRBD1. The V segment lost 4 bases and the J segment 0 bases; nucleotides outside the gene matches: 6. This CDR3 region has 15 residues. Per the germline V gene, CDR1 is LGHNA and CDR2 is YNFKEQ.

The V call is TRBV18, the J call TRBJ2-4, with TRBD2 as a possible D gene (6 bases). This CDR3 has 13 residues. The V gene's germline CDR1 is KGHSH and CDR2 LQKENI. The V and J ends lost 3 bases and 12 bases respectively, with 15 bases between them. CDR3 nucleotides: TGTGCCAGCTCACCTGGGACTGACACCACTCAGTACTTC. Its protein is CASSPGTDTTQYF.

This clone was detected a few times. V gene TRBV6-1 combines with J gene TRBJ1-2, with no clear D. The CDR3 sequence is 15 residues long. V gave up 5 bases and J gave up 4 bases, with 17 bases separating them. Germline V gene lookup returns CDR1 MNHNS and CDR2 SASEGT. As DNA, the CDR3 is TGTGCCAGCAGTTCCGTCCCCTCCGCGGGCTATGGCTACACCTTC. Translation: CASSSVPSAGYGYTF.

This clone appeared a few times. This CDR3 is CASSELAGAGEQFF. CDR3 nucleotides: TGTGCCAGCAGTGAACTAGCGGGAGCGGGTGAGCAGTTCTTC. The chain combines TRBV6-1 with TRBJ2-1, with 10 bases lining up with TRBD2. There are 14 residues in the CDR3. V dropped 2 bases and J dropped 9; count of bases not matched to a gene: 4. CDR1 is MNHNS and CDR2 is SASEGT in the germline V gene.

The chain combines TRBV29-1 with TRBJ2-3; D not resolved. Looked up from germline, CDR1 is SQVTM and CDR2 is ANQGSEA. Trimming shortened V by 4 bases and J by 2 bases, and 13 bases separated the two germline ends. CDR3 length: 14 residues. CDR3 sequence reads: CSVVPNTNTDTQYF. The CDR3 bases are TGCAGCGTTGTCCCGAACACCAACACAGATACGCAGTATTTT.